The present entry profiles one TCR beta chain with its context. The source of the sample is a study of blood T cell repertoires in COVID-19. As for the study in general: Sources were T cells, B-cell-depleted T cells, or PBMCs; the material itself was cDNA or gDNA.

Libraries were prepared by immunoSEQ multiplex PCR; TCRdb keeps only in-frame clonotypes and omits some of them. The data contain about 270,000 clones, 75% to 90% of them singletons. Looked up from germline, CDR1 is SQVTM and CDR2 is ANQGSEA. CDR3 length: 12 amino acids. The junction had 3 bases not matched to a gene; V was cut back by 6 bases and J by 3 bases. Either two negative PCRs, clearance, or symptom resolution qualified Cohort 3 donors as recovered. This receptor was taken from a woman younger than 35 who had recovered from COVID-19. The sample comprised PBMCs or T cells enriched from blood (not recorded which). The genes are TRBV29-1 and TRBJ2-5, with TRBD1 matching over 8 bases. The CDR3, as DNA: TGCAGCGTCCGGGGACAGGAAGAGACCCAGTACTTC. Translation gives CSVRGQEETQYF. Combining the CDR3 with reference TRBV29-1 and TRBJ2-5 gives the whole variable domain SAVISQKPSRDICQRGTSLTIQCQVDSQVTMMFWYRQQPGQSLTLIATANQGSEATYESGFVIDKFPISRPNLTFSTLTVSNMSPEDSSIYLCSVRGQEETQYFGPGTRLLVL.